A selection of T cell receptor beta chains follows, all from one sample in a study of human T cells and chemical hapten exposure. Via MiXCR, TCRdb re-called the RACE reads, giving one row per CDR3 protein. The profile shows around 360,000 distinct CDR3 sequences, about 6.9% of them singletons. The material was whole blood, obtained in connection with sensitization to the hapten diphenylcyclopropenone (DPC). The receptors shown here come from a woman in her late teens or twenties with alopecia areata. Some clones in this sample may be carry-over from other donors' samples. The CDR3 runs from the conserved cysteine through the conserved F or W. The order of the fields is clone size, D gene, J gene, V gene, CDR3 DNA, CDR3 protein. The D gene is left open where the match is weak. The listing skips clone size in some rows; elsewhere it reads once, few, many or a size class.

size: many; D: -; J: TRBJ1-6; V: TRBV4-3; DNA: TGCGCCAGCAGCCAAGATCCGGCCCAGGGGTCACCCCTCCACTTT; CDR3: CASSQDPAQGSPLHF
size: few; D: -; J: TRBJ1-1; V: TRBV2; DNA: TGTGCCAGCAACCCCCAGAGGGGGGGATTGACTGAAGCTTTCTTT; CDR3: CASNPQRGGLTEAFF
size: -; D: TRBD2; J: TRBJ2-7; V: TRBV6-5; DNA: TGTGCCAGCAGGATGGGACTAGCGGGAGCCTACGAGCAGTACTTC; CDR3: CASRMGLAGAYEQYF
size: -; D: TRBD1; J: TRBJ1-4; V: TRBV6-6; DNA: TGTGCCAGCAGCAGGAGCCAGGGGGCCGAAGAAAAACTGTTTTTT; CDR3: CASSRSQGAEEKLFF
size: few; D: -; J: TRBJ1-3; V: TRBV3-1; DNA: TGTGCCAGCAGCCAGAGGGACTCTGGAAACACCATATATTTT; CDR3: CASSQRDSGNTIYF
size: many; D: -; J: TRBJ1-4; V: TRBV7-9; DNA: TGTGCCAGCAGCTTACTCCCGCCAACTAATGAAAAACTGTTTTTT; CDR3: CASSLLPPTNEKLFF
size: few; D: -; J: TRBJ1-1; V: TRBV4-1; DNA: TGCGCCAGCAGCCAAGACTTAGGGGTCACTGAAGCTTTCTTT; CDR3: CASSQDLGVTEAFF
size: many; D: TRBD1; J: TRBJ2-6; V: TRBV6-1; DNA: TGTGCCAGCAGTACCCCAGGGGGACCCTATTCTGGGGCCAACGTCCTGACTTTC; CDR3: CASSTPGGPYSGANVLTF
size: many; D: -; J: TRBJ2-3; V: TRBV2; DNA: TGTGCCAGCAACCGACCCGGTTTGGGGTCCACAGATACGCAGTATTTT; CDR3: CASNRPGLGSTDTQYF
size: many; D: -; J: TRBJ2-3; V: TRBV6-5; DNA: TGTGCCAGCAGTTATGGACAGAGCACAGATACGCAGTATTTT; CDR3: CASSYGQSTDTQYF
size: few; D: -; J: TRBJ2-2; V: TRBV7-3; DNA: TGTGCCAGCAGCTTGGGAACTCTCAGGGTTGCCGGGGAGCTGTTTTTT; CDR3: CASSLGTLRVAGELFF
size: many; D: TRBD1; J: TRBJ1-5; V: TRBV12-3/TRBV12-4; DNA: TGTGCCAGCAGTGAGGGGGACAGGGGCTACAATCAGCCCCAGCATTTT; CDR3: CASSEGDRGYNQPQHF
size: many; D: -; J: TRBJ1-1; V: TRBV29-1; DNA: TGCAGCGTGTCTACCCAGGGAAACACTGAAGCTTTCTTT; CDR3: CSVSTQGNTEAFF
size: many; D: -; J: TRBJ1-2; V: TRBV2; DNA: TGTGCCACCGTAATGGAAGCTAACTATGGCTACACCTTC; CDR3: CATVMEANYGYTF
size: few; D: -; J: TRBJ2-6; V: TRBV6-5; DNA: TGTGCCAGCAGTTATGGTGGGGCCAACGTCCTGACTTTC; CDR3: CASSYGGANVLTF
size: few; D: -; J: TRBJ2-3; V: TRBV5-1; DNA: TGCGCCAGCAGCGTAAACTTGCCTAGCACAGATACGCAGTATTTT; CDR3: CASSVNLPSTDTQYF
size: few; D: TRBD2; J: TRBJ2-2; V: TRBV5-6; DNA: TGTGCCAGCAGCCCCTCGGGGGGGGAGCGGATCGGCTCAACCGGGGAGCTGTTTTTT; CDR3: CASSPSGGERIGSTGELFF
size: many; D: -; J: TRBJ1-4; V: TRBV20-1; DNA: TGCAGTGCTAGGGCACCAACTAATGAAAAACTGTTTTTT; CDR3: CSARAPTNEKLFF
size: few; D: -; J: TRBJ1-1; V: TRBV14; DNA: TGTGCCAGCAGCCGACGGGCTGAAGCTTTCTTT; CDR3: CASSRRAEAFF
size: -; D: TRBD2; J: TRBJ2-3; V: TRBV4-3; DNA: TGCGCCAGCAGCGAAGGATCTAGCGGGGGGGCGGCGAATACGCAGTATTTT; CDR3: CASSEGSSGGAANTQYF
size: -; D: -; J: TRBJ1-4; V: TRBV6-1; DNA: TGTGCCAGCAGCCCCCGGACAGTTGCAACTAATGAAAAACTGTTTTTT; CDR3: CASSPRTVATNEKLFF
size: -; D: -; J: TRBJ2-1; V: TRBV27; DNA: TGTGCCAGCAGTTTAATGGCGGGGACCAATGAGCAGTTCTTC; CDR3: CASSLMAGTNEQFF
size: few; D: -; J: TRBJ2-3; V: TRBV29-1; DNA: TGCAGCGTTGATTGGCCAGATACGCAGTATTTT; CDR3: CSVDWPDTQYF
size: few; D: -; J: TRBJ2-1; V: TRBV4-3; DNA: TGCGCCAGCAGCCAAGATAAGGCCTACAATGAGCAGTTCTTC; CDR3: CASSQDKAYNEQFF
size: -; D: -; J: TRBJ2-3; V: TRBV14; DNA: TGTGCCAGCAGCCAAGCTAAGTTGATTACAGATACGCAGTATTTT; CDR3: CASSQAKLITDTQYF
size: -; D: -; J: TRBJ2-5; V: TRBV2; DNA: TGTGCCAGCAGTGGACTGGAGGAGACCCAGTACTTC; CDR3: CASSGLEETQYF
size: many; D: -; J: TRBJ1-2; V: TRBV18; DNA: TGTGCCAGCTCCCCTTCGACGGACTATGGCTACACCTTC; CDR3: CASSPSTDYGYTF
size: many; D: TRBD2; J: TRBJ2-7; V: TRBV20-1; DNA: TGCAGTGCTAGAGATCCTAGCGGGGGGATCCACGAGCAGTACTTC; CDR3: CSARDPSGGIHEQYF
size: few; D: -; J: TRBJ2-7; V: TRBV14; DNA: TGTGCCAGCAGCCAACGTTTCACAGGTGGAGGCGAGCAGTACTTC; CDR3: CASSQRFTGGGEQYF
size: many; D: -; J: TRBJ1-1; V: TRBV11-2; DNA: TGTGCCAGCAGCCAGATCTCAGAAGCTTTCTTT; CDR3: CASSQISEAFF
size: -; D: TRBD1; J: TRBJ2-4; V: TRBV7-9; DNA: TGTGCCAGCAGCTTATCGGACAGGGGTAATCAGTACTTC; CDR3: CASSLSDRGNQYF
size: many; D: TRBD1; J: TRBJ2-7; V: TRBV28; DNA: TGTGCCAGCAGTCCGGGACAGGGCCCACACGAGCAGTACTTC; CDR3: CASSPGQGPHEQYF
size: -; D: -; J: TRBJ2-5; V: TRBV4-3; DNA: TGCGCCAGCAGCCAGGACGCGACGGGAGTCCAGGAGACCCAGTACTTC; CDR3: CASSQDATGVQETQYF
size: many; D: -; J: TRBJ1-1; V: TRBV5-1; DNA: TGCGCCAGCAGCTTCGGAACTGAAGCTTTCTTT; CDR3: CASSFGTEAFF
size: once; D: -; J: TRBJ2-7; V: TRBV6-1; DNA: TGTGCCAGCAGTGAAGCGGCCAGAAACTACGAGCAGTACTTC; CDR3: CASSEAARNYEQYF
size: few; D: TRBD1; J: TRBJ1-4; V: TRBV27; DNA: TGTGCCAGCAGCCCACTACAGGGGAAGGTTCAGGAAAAACTGTTTTTT; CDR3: CASSPLQGKVQEKLFF
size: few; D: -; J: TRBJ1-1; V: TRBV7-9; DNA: TGTGCCAGCAGCCGGGGGGAGTTGAACACTGAAGCTTTCTTT; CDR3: CASSRGELNTEAFF
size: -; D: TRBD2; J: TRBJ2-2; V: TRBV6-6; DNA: TGTGCCAGCAGGACCGCTAGCGGGGGGGCCGGGGAGCTGTTTTTT; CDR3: CASRTASGGAGELFF
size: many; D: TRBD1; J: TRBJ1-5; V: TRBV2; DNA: TGTGCCAGCAGTTGGCAGGGGGGAGATCAGCCCCAGCATTTT; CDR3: CASSWQGGDQPQHF
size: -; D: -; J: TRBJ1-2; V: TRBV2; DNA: TGTGCCAGCAGGGTCGGAGGGGCGAGCTATGGCTACACCTTC; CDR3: CASRVGGASYGYTF
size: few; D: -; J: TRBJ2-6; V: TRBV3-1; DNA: TGTGCCAGCAGCCAACGAAGGGACTCTGGGGCCAACGTCCTGACTTTC; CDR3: CASSQRRDSGANVLTF
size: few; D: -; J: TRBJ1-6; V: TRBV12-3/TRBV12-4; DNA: TGTGCCAGCAGTTACCCCACCGTGGGGTCACCCCTCCACTTT; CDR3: CASSYPTVGSPLHF
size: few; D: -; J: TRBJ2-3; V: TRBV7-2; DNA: TGTGCCAGCAGCCCTTGGGGAGATACGCAGTATTTT; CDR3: CASSPWGDTQYF
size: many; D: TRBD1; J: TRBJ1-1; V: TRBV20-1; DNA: TGCAGTGCTCGACAGGGGGGTACTGAAGCTTTCTTT; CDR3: CSARQGGTEAFF
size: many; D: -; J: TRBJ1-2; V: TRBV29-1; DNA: TGCAGCGTTGGCTCAGGGAATGCTGGCTACACCTTC; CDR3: CSVGSGNAGYTF
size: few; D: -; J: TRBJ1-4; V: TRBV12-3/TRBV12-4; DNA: TGTGCCAGCAGTTCCCACCTCTTCCGAAAACTGTTTTTT; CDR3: CASSSHLFRKLFF
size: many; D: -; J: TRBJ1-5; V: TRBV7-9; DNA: TGTGCCAGCAGCTCTCAGGGGCCCCAGCATTTT; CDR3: CASSSQGPQHF
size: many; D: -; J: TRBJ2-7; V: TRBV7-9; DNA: TGTGCCAGCAGCTCGGCAAACAGGGCCGCCTACGAGCAGTACTTC; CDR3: CASSSANRAAYEQYF
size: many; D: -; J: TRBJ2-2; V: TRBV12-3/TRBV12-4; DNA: TGTGCCTCGGCGCTTGTCGGAACCGGGGAGCTGTTTTTT; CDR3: CASALVGTGELFF
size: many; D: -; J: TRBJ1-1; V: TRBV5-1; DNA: TGCGCCAGCAGCGGCGGGGGAGATGACACTGAAGCTTTCTTT; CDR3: CASSGGGDDTEAFF
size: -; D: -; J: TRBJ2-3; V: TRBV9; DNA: TGTGCCAGCAGCGTTTTAGAGGCAGATACGCAGTATTTT; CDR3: CASSVLEADTQYF
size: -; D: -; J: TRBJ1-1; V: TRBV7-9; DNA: TGTGCCAGCAGCTTAGCGACTGTCGCTGAAGCTTTCTTT; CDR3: CASSLATVAEAFF
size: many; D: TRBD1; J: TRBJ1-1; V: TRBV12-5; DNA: TGTGCTAGTGGTTCCCAGACAGGGTACAACACTGAAGCTTTCTTT; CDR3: CASGSQTGYNTEAFF
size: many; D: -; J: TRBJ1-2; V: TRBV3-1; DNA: TGTGCCAGCAGCCGCGGGGGGCAGATCTATGGCTACACCTTC; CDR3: CASSRGGQIYGYTF
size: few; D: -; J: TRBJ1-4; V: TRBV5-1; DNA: TGCGCCAGCAGGTTTTCAGGGACTAATGAAAAACTGTTTTTT; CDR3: CASRFSGTNEKLFF
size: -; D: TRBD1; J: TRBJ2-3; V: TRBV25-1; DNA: TGTGCCAGCAGAGGAGAATGGGACAGAAGTACAGATACGCAGTATTTT; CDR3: CASRGEWDRSTDTQYF
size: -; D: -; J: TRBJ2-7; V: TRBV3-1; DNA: TGTGCCAGCAGCCATCAGGGAGAGCAGTACTTC; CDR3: CASSHQGEQYF
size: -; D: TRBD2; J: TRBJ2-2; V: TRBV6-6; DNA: TGTGCCAGCGGGGGGACTAGAGGCACCGGGGAGCTGTTTTTT; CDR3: CASGGTRGTGELFF
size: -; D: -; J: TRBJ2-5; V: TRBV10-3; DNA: TGTGCCATCAGTGACTTTTCGGGAGCCGGTTCACAAGAGACCCAGTACTTC; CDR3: CAISDFSGAGSQETQYF